The present entry profiles one T cell receptor (beta chain) with its context. The sample comes from a study of blood T cell repertoires in COVID-19. The overall study: The United States, Italy and Spain supplied acute and convalescent COVID-19 samples.

Participant-reported clinical history was the basis for cohort assignment. Generated by immunoSEQ multiplex PCR, the TCRdb table keeps only in-frame clones and is missing some. The sample contains under 450,000 clones, approximately 93% of which appear only once. Germline CDR1 is SQVTM and CDR2 is ANQGSEA. With 7 bases clipped from V and 3 bases from J, the junction kept 14 bases outside the gene matches. The CDR3 runs to 15 residues. The genes are TRBV29-1 and TRBJ1-2; TRBD1 matches at 7 bases. The specimen was PBMCs or T cells enriched from blood (not recorded which). This receptor was obtained from a woman in her thirties or forties who had been exposed to COVID-19. CDR3 region: CSALIKGAEDYGYTF. In nucleotides, the CDR3 is TGCAGCGCCCTCATCAAGGGGGCGGAGGACTATGGCTACACCTTC.